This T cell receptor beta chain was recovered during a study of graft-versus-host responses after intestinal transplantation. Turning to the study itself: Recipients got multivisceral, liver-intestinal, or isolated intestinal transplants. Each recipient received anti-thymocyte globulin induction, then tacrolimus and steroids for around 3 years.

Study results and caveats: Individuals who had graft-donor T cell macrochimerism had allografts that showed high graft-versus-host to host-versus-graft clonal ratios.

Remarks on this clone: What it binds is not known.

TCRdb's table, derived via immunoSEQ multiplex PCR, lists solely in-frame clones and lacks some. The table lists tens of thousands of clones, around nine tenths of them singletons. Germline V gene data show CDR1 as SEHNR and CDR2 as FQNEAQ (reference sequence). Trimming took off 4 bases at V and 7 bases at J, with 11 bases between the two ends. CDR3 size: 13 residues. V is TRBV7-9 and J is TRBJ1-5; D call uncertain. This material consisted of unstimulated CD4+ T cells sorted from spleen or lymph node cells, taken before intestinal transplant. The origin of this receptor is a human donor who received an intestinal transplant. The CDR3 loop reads CASSSQAGQPQHF. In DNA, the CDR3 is TGTGCCAGCAGCTCCCAGGCGGGACAGCCCCAGCATTTT.